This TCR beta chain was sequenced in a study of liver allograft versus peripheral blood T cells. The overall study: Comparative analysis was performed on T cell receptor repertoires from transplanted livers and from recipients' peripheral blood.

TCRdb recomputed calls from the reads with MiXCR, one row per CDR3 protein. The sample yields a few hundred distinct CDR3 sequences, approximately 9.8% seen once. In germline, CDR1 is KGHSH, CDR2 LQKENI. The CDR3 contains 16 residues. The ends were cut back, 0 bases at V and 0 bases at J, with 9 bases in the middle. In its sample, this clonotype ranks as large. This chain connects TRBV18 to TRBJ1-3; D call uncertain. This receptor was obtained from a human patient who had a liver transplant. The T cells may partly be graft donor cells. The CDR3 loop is CASSPPAANSGNTIYF. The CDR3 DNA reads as TGTGCCAGCTCACCACCTGCAGCAAACTCTGGAAACACCATATATTTT.